This T cell receptor beta chain emerged from a study of cytomegalovirus exposure and HLA in healthy donors. There are 14 residues in the CDR3. Germline assignment: CDR1 LNHDA and CDR2 SQIVND (reference sequence). The germline V and J ends were trimmed by 5 bases and 2 bases, with 13 bases remaining between them. PCR employed 60 Vbeta and 13 Jbeta primers. Sequencing was performed with immunoSEQ multiplex PCR; in TCRdb, only in-frame clones are kept and a portion is missing. The sample includes fewer than 250,000 clones, 70% to 80% of them seen just once. The receptor was isolated from a woman in her 30s in good health and CMV-seropositive. Material: PBMCs. The chain employs TRBV19 and TRBJ2-7; D is possibly TRBD2 (5 bases). CDR3 sequence: CASSDEGFTYEQYF. In DNA, the CDR3 is TGTGCCAGTAGTGACGAGGGCTTCACCTACGAGCAGTACTTC.